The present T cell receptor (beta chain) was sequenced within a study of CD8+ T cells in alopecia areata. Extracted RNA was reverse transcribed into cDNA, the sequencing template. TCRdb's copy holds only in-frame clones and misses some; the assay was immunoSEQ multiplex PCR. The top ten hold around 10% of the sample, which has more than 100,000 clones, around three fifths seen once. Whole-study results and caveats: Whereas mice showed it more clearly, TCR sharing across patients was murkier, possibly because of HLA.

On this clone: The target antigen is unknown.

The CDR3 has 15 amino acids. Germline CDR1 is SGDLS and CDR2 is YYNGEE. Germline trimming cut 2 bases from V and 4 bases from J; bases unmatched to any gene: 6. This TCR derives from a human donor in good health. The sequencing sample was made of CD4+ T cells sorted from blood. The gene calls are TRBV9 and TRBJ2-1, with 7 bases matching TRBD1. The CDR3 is CASSVTGQTYNEQFF. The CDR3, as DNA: TGTGCCAGCAGCGTTACGGGACAGACTTACAATGAGCAGTTCTTC.